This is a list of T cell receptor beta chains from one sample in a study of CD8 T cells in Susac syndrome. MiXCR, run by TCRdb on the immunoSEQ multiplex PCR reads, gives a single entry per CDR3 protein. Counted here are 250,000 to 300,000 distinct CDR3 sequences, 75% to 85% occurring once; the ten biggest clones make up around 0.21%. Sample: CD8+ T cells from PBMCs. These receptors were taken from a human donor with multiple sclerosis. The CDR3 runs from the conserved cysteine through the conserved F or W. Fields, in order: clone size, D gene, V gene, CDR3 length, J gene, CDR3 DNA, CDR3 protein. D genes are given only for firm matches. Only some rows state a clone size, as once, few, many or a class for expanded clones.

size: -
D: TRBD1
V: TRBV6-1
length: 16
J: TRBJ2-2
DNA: TGTGCCAGCAGCCCATGGGACAGGGGGCTTAGCGGGGGGCTGTTTTTT
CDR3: CASSPWDRGLSGGLFF

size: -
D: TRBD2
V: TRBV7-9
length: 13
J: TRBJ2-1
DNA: TGTGCCAGCAGCTTAGGGGTAGCGGGCCCGCAGTTCTTC
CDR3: CASSLGVAGPQFF

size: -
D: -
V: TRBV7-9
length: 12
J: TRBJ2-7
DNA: TGTGCCAGCAGCTACCCGGGTGCCGAGCAGTACTTC
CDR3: CASSYPGAEQYF

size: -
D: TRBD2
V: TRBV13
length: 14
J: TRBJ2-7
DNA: TGTGCCAGCAGCTTGCCCGGGACTAGCGACGAGCAGTACTTC
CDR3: CASSLPGTSDEQYF

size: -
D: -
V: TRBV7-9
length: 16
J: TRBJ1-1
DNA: TGTGCCAGCAGCTTAGAGGGGGTAGGGAGCTCCTTCGAAGCTTTCTTT
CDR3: CASSLEGVGSSFEAFF

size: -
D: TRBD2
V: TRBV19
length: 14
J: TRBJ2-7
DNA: TGTGCCAGTAGCGGGAGGGCCGCCTTCGACGAGCAGTACTTC
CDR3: CASSGRAAFDEQYF

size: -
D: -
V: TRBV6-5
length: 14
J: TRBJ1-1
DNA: TGTGCCAGCAGTTACTCGAGCAACAGGGTCAGCACCTTATTT
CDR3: CASSYSSNRVSTLF

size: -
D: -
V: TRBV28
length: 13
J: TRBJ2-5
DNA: TGTGCCAGCAGCTCCGGTTTCCAAGAGACCCAGTACTTC
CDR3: CASSSGFQETQYF

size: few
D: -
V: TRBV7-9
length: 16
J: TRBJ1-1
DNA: TGTGCCAGCAGCCCGGTCGAGGCTTACATGAACACTGAAGCTTTCTTT
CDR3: CASSPVEAYMNTEAFF

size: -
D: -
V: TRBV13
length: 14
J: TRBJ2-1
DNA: TGTGCCAGCAGCTTTCCCAGCAGGGACAATGAGCAGTTCTTC
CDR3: CASSFPSRDNEQFF

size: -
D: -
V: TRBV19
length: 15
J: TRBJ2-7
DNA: TGTGCCAGTAGTGGCCTCGAGGGGCTTTCCTACGAGCAGTACTTC
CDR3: CASSGLEGLSYEQYF

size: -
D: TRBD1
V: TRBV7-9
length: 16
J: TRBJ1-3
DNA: TGTGCCAGCAGCCCAAGGACAGGCCCCTCTGGAAACACCATATATTTT
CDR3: CASSPRTGPSGNTIYF

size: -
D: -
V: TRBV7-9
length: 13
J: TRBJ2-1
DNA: TGTGCCAGCAGCTTAAGGACAGAGGTTAAGCAGTTCTTC
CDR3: CASSLRTEVKQFF

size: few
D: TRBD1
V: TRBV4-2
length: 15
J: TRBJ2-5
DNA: TGTGCCAGCAGCCAAGATGGGGACAGGGTAGAGACCCAGTACTTC
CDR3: CASSQDGDRVETQYF

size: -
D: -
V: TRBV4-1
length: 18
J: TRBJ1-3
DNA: TGCGCCAGCAGCCAAGGCCTAATAGGGAGGGTTCCTGGAAACACCATATATTTT
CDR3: CASSQGLIGRVPGNTIYF

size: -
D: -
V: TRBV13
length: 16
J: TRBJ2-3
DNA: TGTGCCAGCAGCTTAGGGGTAGCGGCACCCACAGATACGCAGTATTTT
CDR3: CASSLGVAAPTDTQYF